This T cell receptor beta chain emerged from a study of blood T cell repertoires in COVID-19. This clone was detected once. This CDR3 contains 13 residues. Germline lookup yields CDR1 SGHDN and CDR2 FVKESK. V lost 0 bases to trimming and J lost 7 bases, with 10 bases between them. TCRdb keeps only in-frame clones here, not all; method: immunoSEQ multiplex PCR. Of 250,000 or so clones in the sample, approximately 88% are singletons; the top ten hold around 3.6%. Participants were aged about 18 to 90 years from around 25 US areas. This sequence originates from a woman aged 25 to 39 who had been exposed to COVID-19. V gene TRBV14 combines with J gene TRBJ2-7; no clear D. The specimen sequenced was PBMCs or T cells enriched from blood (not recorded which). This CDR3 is CASSQDYSEEQYF. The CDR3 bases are TGTGCCAGCAGCCAAGATTATTCGGAGGAGCAGTACTTC.